The next 27 T cell receptor beta chains were all read from a single sample in a study of T-cell memory formation after mild COVID-19. TCRdb passed the 5' RACE reads through MiXCR, listing each CDR3 protein once. The table shows a few hundred thousand distinct CDR3 sequences, with roughly 15% occurring only once. The sample was PBMCs or a T cell subset sorted from them (not recorded which). The receptor source for this set is a man younger than 35 who had mild COVID-19 (a few samples of this study predate the infection). Cell type and time point are not known.

V usage is TRBV5-8 and J usage is TRBJ2-7, with 8 bases identical to TRBD1. The CDR3 extends over 13 amino acids. V lost 9 bases and J lost 3; bases outside the gene matches: 8. Per germline, CDR1 SGHTS and CDR2 YDEGEE. CDR3 sequence: CANPGQVSYEQYF. CDR3 sequence (DNA): TGTGCCAATCCGGGACAGGTGAGCTACGAGCAGTACTTC.

This clonotype was observed a few times. The chain employs TRBV20-1 and TRBJ1-5; D gene unclear. The V gene lost 0 bases and the J gene lost 3 bases, with 3 bases spanning the gap. The germline gives CDR1 DFQATT, CDR2 SNEGSKA (reference sequence). There are 12 residues in the CDR3. In DNA, the CDR3 is TGCAGTGCTAGAGATCCCAATCAGCCCCAGCATTTT. Encoded protein: CSARDPNQPQHF.

This clonotype occurred a few times. The chain is built from TRBV7-2 and TRBJ2-7, with D tentatively TRBD1 or TRBD2 (5 bases each). The CDR3 is 14 residues long. Per the germline V gene, CDR1 is SGHTA and CDR2 is FQGNSA. Deletions cut 5 bases from V and 3 bases from J, with 14 bases between. The DNA for the CDR3 is TGTGCCAGCAGCACGGGACCGGAATACTACGAGCAGTACTTC. It encodes CASSTGPEYYEQYF. Using reference TRBV7-2 and TRBJ2-7 for the parts outside the CDR3, the full variable domain is GAGVSQSPSNKVTEKGKDVELRCDPISGHTALYWYRQSLGQGLEFLIYFQGNSAPDKSGLPSDRFSAERTGGSVSTLTIQRTQQEDSAVYLCASSTGPEYYEQYFGPGTRLTVT.

The chain joins TRBV29-1 to TRBJ2-5, with unresolved D. Germline V lookup: CDR1 SQVTM, CDR2 ANQGSEA. Trimming pared 4 bases from V and 1 base from J, leaving 13 bases between. The CDR3 length is 14 residues. CDR3 amino acids: CSVALLGVQETQYF. CDR3 in DNA: TGCAGCGTTGCCCTTCTTGGGGTCCAAGAGACCCAGTACTTC. Variable domain in full (rest from reference TRBV29-1 and TRBJ2-5): SAVISQKPSRDICQRGTSLTIQCQVDSQVTMMFWYRQQPGQSLTLIATANQGSEATYESGFVIDKFPISRPNLTFSTLTVSNMSPEDSSIYLCSVALLGVQETQYFGPGTRLLVL.

This clonotype was recorded many times. The V call is TRBV3-2, the J call TRBJ2-4; TRBD1 is the table's D call, not checked against the DNA. TRBV3-2 is flagged as a pseudogene. This CDR3 comprises 17 residues. The CDR3 spells CASSQEQGRQGKNIQYF. The CDR3, as DNA: TGTGCCAGCAGCCAAGAGCAGGGAAGACAGGGGAAAAACATTCAGTACTTC.

About this clonotype: A read error may be the cause here, since a much bigger clone is one base away. The V gene is TRBV7-6, the J gene TRBJ2-1; D gene unclear. Germline CDR1 reads SGHVS; CDR2 reads FNYEAQ. This CDR3 spans 15 amino acids. The V end was cut by 5 bases, the J end by 0 bases, with 11 bases between. CDR3 bases: TGTGCCAGCAGCACCGGAGTAAGCTCCTACAATGAGCAGTTCTTC. Translating it yields CASSTGVSSYNEQFF.

This clonotype has a handful of counts. The V gene is TRBV12-3 or TRBV12-4, the J gene TRBJ2-3; possibly TRBD2 for D (6 bases). V lost 7 bases and J 2 bases, leaving 16 bases between the germline ends. There are 15 residues in the CDR3. As DNA, the CDR3 is TGTGCCAGCACACCGCGGGACTTCCACACAGATACGCAGTATTTT. Its translation is CASTPRDFHTDTQYF.

V is TRBV4-2 and J is TRBJ1-2; 9 nucleotides agree with TRBD1. Germline assignment: CDR1 LGHNA and CDR2 YNFKEQ. V shed 4 bases and J 2 bases; nucleotides not matched to a gene: 11. This CDR3 contains 17 residues. The CDR3 DNA is TGTGCCAGCAGCCCAGGACAGGGGTTCGAAGAGAACTATGGCTACACCTTC. Its translation: CASSPGQGFEENYGYTF.

This clonotype was counted between two and nine times. This sequence joins TRBV6-2 or TRBV6-3 and TRBJ1-4, with 8 bases matching TRBD1. The CDR3 covers 13 residues. CDR1 and CDR2 from the germline V gene are MNHEY and SVGEGT. The V gene end was trimmed by 6 bases and the J gene end by 5 bases; junction bases not matched to a gene: 2. CDR3 in amino acids: CASRWTGNEKLFF. The CDR3 DNA follows: TGTGCCAGCAGGTGGACAGGGAATGAAAAACTGTTTTTT.

The chain links TRBV11-2 to TRBJ1-3, with 7 bases aligning to TRBD1. The CDR3 length is 14 residues. The germline CDR1 and CDR2 sequences are SGHAT and FQNNGV. With V trimmed by 8 bases and J by 1 base, 5 bases remained unmatched. This CDR3 is CASRQGSSGNTIYF. In nucleotides, the CDR3 is TGTGCCAGCCGACAGGGTTCTTCTGGAAACACCATATATTTT.

In its sample, this clonotype was seen a few times. The CDR3 loop is CASSQLDYYEQYF. CDR3 coding DNA: TGCGCCAGCAGCCAGTTAGATTACTACGAGCAGTACTTC. The V call is TRBV4-1, the J call TRBJ2-7, with D hard to call. The CDR3 covers 13 residues. Trimming took 3 bases from V and 3 from J, leaving 9 bases between them. In germline, CDR1 is MGHRA, CDR2 YSYEKL.

This clonotype was seen more than once but under ten times. The J gene is TRBJ2-7, the V gene TRBV5-1; 9 bases fit TRBD1. The CDR3 runs to 15 residues. The V gene's germline CDR1 is SGHRS and CDR2 YFSETQ. Trimming cost V 3 bases and J 2 bases; bases outside gene matches: 6. DNA of the CDR3: TGCGCCAGCAGCTCACAGGGGGCGCCGGCCTACGAGCAGTACTTC. It yields the protein CASSSQGAPAYEQYF.

This clonotype was seen more than once but under ten times. This chain uses TRBV6-6 with TRBJ2-2, with 8 bases that match TRBD2. The CDR3 extends over 15 amino acids. V lost 4 bases to trimming and J lost 4 bases; unmatched junction nucleotides: 5. From germline, CDR1 is MNHNY and CDR2 SVGAGI (reference sequence). The CDR3 loop is CASSSTGGVTGELFF. The CDR3 DNA sequence: TGTGCCAGCAGTTCCACGGGGGGGGTCACCGGGGAGCTGTTTTTT.

This clonotype was counted a few times. The rearrangement uses TRBV5-1 and TRBJ2-3; 7 bases line up with TRBD2. CDR1 SGHRS and CDR2 YFSETQ come from the germline V gene. V dropped 3 bases and J dropped 2; count of bases not matched to a gene: 9. The CDR3 runs 16 residues. CDR3 in amino acids: CASSWEPGTTTDTQYF. The CDR3, as DNA: TGCGCCAGCAGCTGGGAGCCTGGGACTACCACAGATACGCAGTATTTT.

This clonotype appeared a few times. The rearrangement uses TRBV11-2 and TRBJ2-7; 7 bases align to TRBD1. Germline loops: CDR1 SGHAT, CDR2 FQNNGV. The CDR3 loop spans 13 amino acids. V was pared by 6 bases and J by 3 bases, with 5 bases of the junction left unmatched. The CDR3 DNA reads as TGTGCCAGCAGTCGGGGACAGCTCTACGAGCAGTACGTC. This sequence encodes CASSRGQLYEQYV.

This clonotype was counted many times. This sequence joins TRBV7-6 and TRBJ1-1, with 9 bases fitting TRBD1. Trimming at V came to 5 bases and at J to 0 bases, leaving 7 bases not matched to a gene. CDR1 and CDR2 (germline): SGHVS, FNYEAQ. The CDR3 is 16 residues long. The CDR3 DNA sequence: TGTGCCAGCAGCAAACAGGGGGCCCAGGTGAACACTGAAGCTTTCTTT. It codes for CASSKQGAQVNTEAFF.

This clonotype was counted only a few times. The chain couples TRBV5-1 to TRBJ2-7; D gene ambiguous. Germline loops: CDR1 SGHRS, CDR2 YFSETQ. Trimming pared 4 bases from V and 0 bases from J, leaving 14 bases between. The CDR3 has 15 residues. Here the CDR3 DNA reads TGCGCCAGCAGCCTAATCTGGGGTCGCTCCTACGAGCAGTACTTC. Translating it yields CASSLIWGRSYEQYF. Filled out from reference TRBV5-1 and TRBJ2-7, the complete variable domain reads KAGVTQTPRYLIKTRGQQVTLSCSPISGHRSVSWYQQTPGQGLQFLFEYFSETQRNKGNFPGRFSGRQFSNSRSEMNVSTLELGDSALYLCASSLIWGRSYEQYFGPGTRLTVT.

This clonotype has more than one count but fewer than ten. The chain recombines TRBV4-1 with TRBJ2-5; D is uncertain. This CDR3 region has 17 residues. CDR1 and CDR2 (germline): MGHRA, YSYEKL. Between the trimmed V and J ends, which lost 0 bases and 7 bases, there was a span of 21 bases. The CDR3 here is CASSQDMDALSRLTQYF. CDR3 nucleotides: TGCGCCAGCAGCCAAGATATGGACGCCCTAAGCCGATTGACCCAGTACTTC.

This clonotype was seen a handful of times. This chain joins TRBV9 and TRBJ2-5, with D possibly being TRBD2 (5 bases). V lost 0 bases and J 7 bases, leaving 16 bases between the germline ends. The CDR3 totals 15 residues. Germline values: CDR1 SGDLS, CDR2 YYNGEE. The CDR3 sequence is CASSVEGQAGGTQYF. The CDR3 DNA reads as TGTGCCAGCAGCGTAGAAGGCCAGGCTGGAGGGACCCAGTACTTC.

J is TRBJ2-7 and V is TRBV11-2; the D is unclear. V lost 8 bases and J 1 base, leaving 15 bases between the germline ends. The CDR3 runs 14 residues. The germline V gene encodes CDR1 SGHAT and CDR2 FQNNGV. The CDR3: CASATTVSSYEQYF. The CDR3 DNA reads TGTGCCAGCGCAACCACAGTGAGTTCCTACGAGCAGTACTTC.

This clonotype has only a few counts. V and J are TRBV4-2 and TRBJ2-1; TRBD1 or TRBD2 may be the D gene (5 bases each). The CDR3 extends over 15 amino acids. V lost 0 bases, J lost 8 bases, and 14 bases lay in between. Per the germline V gene, CDR1 is LGHNA and CDR2 is YNFKEQ. CDR3 residues: CASSQDLGGDDEQFF. In DNA form, the CDR3 reads TGTGCCAGCAGCCAAGATCTAGGTGGGGACGATGAGCAGTTCTTC.

This clonotype was counted only a few times. This chain links TRBV12-3 or TRBV12-4 with TRBJ1-3, with TRBD1 as a possible D gene (6 bases). This CDR3 has 15 amino acids. Trimming shortened V by 2 bases and J by 4 bases, and 12 bases separated the two germline ends. The DNA of the CDR3 is TGTGCCAGCAGTTTAAGGGGGGTGAGGGGAAACACCATATATTTT. This encodes CASSLRGVRGNTIYF.

This clonotype was detected only a few times. The V call is TRBV11-3, the J call TRBJ1-1; D might be TRBD1 (6 bases). Germline values: CDR1 SGHNT, CDR2 YENEEA. V lost 4 bases to trimming and J lost 8 bases, with 11 bases between them. The length of the CDR3 is 12 residues. The CDR3 sequence: CASSSSRGEAFF. For the CDR3, the DNA is TGTGCCAGCAGCTCCAGCAGGGGAGAAGCTTTCTTT. The whole variable domain, remainder taken from reference TRBV11-3 and TRBJ1-1, is EAGVVQSPRYKIIEKKQPVAFWCNPISGHNTLYWYLQNLGQGPELLIRYENEEAVDDSQLPKDRFSAERLKGVDSTLKIQPAELGDSAVYLCASSSSRGEAFFGQGTRLTVV.

The J gene is TRBJ2-5, the V gene TRBV27, with D possibly being TRBD1 (6 bases). Germline V CDR1 and CDR2: MNHEY, SMNVEV (reference sequence). There are 12 residues in the CDR3. V was cut by 6 bases and J by 6 bases, with 11 bases left in between. Written as DNA, the CDR3 is TGTGCCAGCAGCCTAACAGGGAAGACCCAGTACTTC. Protein: CASSLTGKTQYF.

This clonotype was seen only a few times. The V call is TRBV4-2, the J call TRBJ2-2, with 7 bases identical to TRBD1. CDR1 and CDR2 (germline): LGHNA, YNFKEQ. V lost 4 bases, J lost 2 bases, and 7 bases stayed unmatched. The CDR3 has 16 amino acids. In DNA, the CDR3 is TGTGCCAGCAGCCCAAGACAGGGATCAAACACCGGGGAGCTGTTTTTT. Protein sequence: CASSPRQGSNTGELFF.

The CDR3 loop is CASSQLSLTPSYEQYF. The CDR3 DNA follows: TGCGCCAGCAGCCAACTGAGTTTAACCCCCTCCTACGAGCAGTACTTC. The rearrangement links TRBV4-1 to TRBJ2-7, with D hard to call. The CDR3 has 16 amino acids. Germline CDR1 MGHRA, CDR2 YSYEKL. Deletions cut 2 bases from V and 0 bases from J, with 14 bases between.

The table lists this clonotype with a few counts. The CDR3 is CATSDLQKSLNEQFF. CDR3 coding DNA: TGTGCCACCAGTGATTTGCAGAAGTCCCTCAATGAGCAGTTCTTC. The chain joins TRBV24-1 to TRBJ2-1; D gene uncertain. V was clipped by 0 bases and J by 6 bases, with 11 bases between them. The CDR3 runs 15 residues. Germline-derived CDR1 and CDR2 are KGHDR and SFDVKD.